The next 20 T cell receptor beta chains were all read from a single sample in a study of blood T cell repertoires in COVID-19. Sequencing used immunoSEQ multiplex PCR; TCRdb keeps in-frame clones, though not all of them. The sample comprises around 240,000 clones, around 89% of which are singletons, and 0.85% to 0.95% rests with the top ten. Sequencing was carried out using PBMCs or T cells enriched from blood (not recorded which). The source is a man aged 50-60 years who had been exposed to COVID-19.

The CDR3 is CATSDLRGGLETQYF. The CDR3 DNA reads as TGTGCCACCAGTGATTTGCGGGGGGGCCTTGAGACCCAGTACTTC. The chain carries TRBV24-1 and TRBJ2-5; 8 bases map to TRBD2. CDR1 KGHDR and CDR2 SFDVKD come from the germline V gene. With V trimmed by 0 bases and J by 5 bases, 4 bases remained unmatched. This CDR3 region has 15 residues.

The gene calls are TRBV7-8 and TRBJ1-2; D unresolved. Trimming shortened V by 5 bases and J by 3 bases, and 13 bases separated the two germline ends. This CDR3 is 14 amino acids long. Germline CDR1 is SGHVS and CDR2 is FQNEAQ. The DNA of the CDR3 is TGTGCCAGCAGCCGGGGTGGGCGAGACTATGGCTACACCTTC. Its protein product is CASSRGGRDYGYTF.

V is TRBV5-1 and J is TRBJ2-7; TRBD2 matches at 11 bases. Germline trimming cut 3 bases from V and 0 bases from J; bases unmatched to any gene: 17. Germline V gene sequence: CDR1 SGHRS, CDR2 YFSETQ. The length of the CDR3 is 20 residues. CDR3 loop: CASSSHAASGGRESSYEQYF. The CDR3 DNA follows: TGCGCCAGCAGCTCCCATGCGGCTAGCGGGGGGAGAGAGAGCTCCTACGAGCAGTACTTC.

This clone was seen once. In DNA form, the CDR3 reads TGTGCCAGCTCACACCAGGATTATGGCCAGGGCAATGAGCAGTTCTTC. This codes for CASSHQDYGQGNEQFF. This chain links TRBV18 with TRBJ2-1; a weak D match, TRBD1 (5 bases). Trimming pared 4 bases from V and 6 bases from J, leaving 19 bases between. CDR1 and CDR2 (germline): KGHSH, LQKENI. The CDR3 totals 16 residues.

V gene TRBV6-5 combines with J gene TRBJ1-1; no clear D. The CDR3 consists of 14 residues. CDR1 and CDR2 (germline): MNHEY, SVGAGI. V was clipped by 8 bases and J by 3 bases, with 16 bases between them. The CDR3 sequence is CASRSPGDYTEAFF. The CDR3 DNA is TGTGCCAGCCGGTCCCCCGGGGATTACACTGAAGCTTTCTTT.

Only one count was recorded for this clone. J is TRBJ2-3 and V is TRBV9; TRBD1 aligns across 9 bases. The CDR3 runs 16 residues. The V gene end was trimmed by 3 bases and the J gene end by 0 bases; junction bases not matched to a gene: 5. CDR1 is SGDLS and CDR2 is YYNGEE in the germline V gene. The CDR3 DNA is TGTGCCAGCAGCGCCCGACAGGGGGTTAGCACAGATACGCAGTATTTT. Protein: CASSARQGVSTDTQYF.

The rearrangement links TRBV28 to TRBJ1-5, with D possibly TRBD1 on 6 matching bases. Germline V lookup: CDR1 MDHEN, CDR2 SYDVKM. The V gene lost 3 bases and the J gene lost 3 bases, with 15 bases spanning the gap. The CDR3 loop spans 16 amino acids. CDR3 sequence (DNA): TGTGCCAGCAGTTTTAGTGCAGGGGCCATCAATCAGCCCCAGCATTTT. Translated, it gives CASSFSAGAINQPQHF. Variable domain in full (rest from reference TRBV28 and TRBJ1-5): DVKVTQSSRYLVKRTGEKVFLECVQDMDHENMFWYRQDPGLGLRLIYFSYDVKMKEKGDIPEGYSVSREKKERFSLILESASTNQTSMYLCASSFSAGAINQPQHFGDGTRLSIL.

The rearrangement uses TRBV5-4 and TRBJ1-2, with D unresolved. Trimming removed 4 bases from V and 14 bases from J, with 18 bases in between. CDR1 and CDR2 (germline): SGHNT, YYREEE (reference sequence). The CDR3 extends over 12 amino acids. DNA of the CDR3: TGTGCCAGCAGCACATGGACTGCAGCTTATACCTTC. Protein: CASSTWTAAYTF.

This clone was detected only once. This sequence joins TRBV7-2 and TRBJ2-7; weak D call: TRBD1 (6 bases). Germline CDR1 and CDR2: SGHTA and FQGNSA. V gave up 2 bases and J gave up 0 bases, with 20 bases separating them. This CDR3 has 18 residues. CDR3 amino acids: CASSLFFTGTSLSYEQYF. In nucleotides, the CDR3 is TGTGCCAGCAGCTTATTCTTTACCGGGACATCTCTCTCCTACGAGCAGTACTTC. Filled out from reference TRBV7-2 and TRBJ2-7, the complete variable domain reads GAGVSQSPSNKVTEKGKDVELRCDPISGHTALYWYRQSLGQGLEFLIYFQGNSAPDKSGLPSDRFSAERTGGSVSTLTIQRTQQEDSAVYLCASSLFFTGTSLSYEQYFGPGTRLTVT.

This chain connects TRBV9 to TRBJ2-1, with TRBD1 as a possible D gene (6 bases). Germline assignment: CDR1 SGDLS and CDR2 YYNGEE. The V end was cut by 5 bases, the J end by 7 bases, with 16 bases between. The length of the CDR3 is 14 residues. CDR3 loop: CASSLQGIVNEQFF. DNA for the CDR3: TGTGCCAGCAGTTTACAGGGAATAGTGAATGAGCAGTTCTTC.

CDR3 sequence (DNA): TGTGCCAGCAGACGGGGATCTGGAAACACCATATATTTT. Translating gives CASRRGSGNTIYF. This chain connects TRBV3-1 (or the pseudogene TRBV3-2) to TRBJ1-3; D gene ambiguous. Germline-derived CDR1 and CDR2 are LGHDT and YNNKEL (reference sequence). The V end lost 6 bases, the J end lost 1 base, and 7 bases lay between the germline ends. The CDR3 sequence is 13 residues long.

The genes are TRBV7-9 and TRBJ1-1; weak D call: TRBD1 (6 bases). The V gene lost 2 bases and the J gene lost 0 bases, with 10 bases spanning the gap. This CDR3 region has 15 residues. The V gene's germline CDR1 is SEHNR and CDR2 FQNEAQ (reference sequence). CDR3 loop: CASSLSQGLNTEAFF. The CDR3 DNA is TGTGCCAGCAGCTTAAGTCAGGGGTTGAACACTGAAGCTTTCTTT.

This clone was observed once. This chain uses TRBV19 with TRBJ2-5, with D maybe TRBD2 (6 bases). The CDR3 is 15 residues long. Trimming stripped 5 bases from V and 5 bases from J, with 18 bases between. Germline CDR1 reads LNHDA; CDR2 reads SQIVND (reference sequence). The DNA for the CDR3 is TGTGCCAGTAGTCCCGGTGGGGGGTCGCGGGAGACCCAGTACTTC. Amino acid sequence: CASSPGGGSRETQYF.

V gene TRBV24-1 combines with J gene TRBJ2-1; TRBD2 aligns across 13 bases. Germline V gene data show CDR1 as KGHDR and CDR2 as SFDVKD. V gave up 4 bases and J gave up 7 bases; unmatched junction bases: 3. The CDR3 extends over 15 amino acids. The CDR3 here is CATSDPTSGGNEQFF. CDR3 nucleotide sequence: TGTGCCACCAGTGACCCGACTAGCGGGGGGAATGAGCAGTTCTTC.

This chain uses TRBV5-5 with TRBJ1-4; D is ambiguous. V lost 2 bases and J lost 8, with 4 bases in between. CDR1 is SGHKS, CDR2 YYEKEE, per germline (reference sequence). This CDR3 comprises 11 residues. The CDR3 is CASSFFEKLFF. The DNA for the CDR3 is TGTGCCAGCAGCTTCTTCGAAAAACTGTTTTTT.

The rearrangement links TRBV7-8 to TRBJ1-5; D possibly corresponds to TRBD1 (6 bases). V was shortened by 3 bases and J by 4 bases, with 13 bases between the two germline ends. CDR1 and CDR2 from the germline V gene are SGHVS and FQNEAQ. The CDR3 sequence is 15 residues long. The CDR3 DNA is TGTGCCAGCAGCTTCTTACAGGGAGGGAATCAGCCCCAGCATTTT. Protein: CASSFLQGGNQPQHF.

This chain joins TRBV21-1 and TRBJ2-6; the DNA was not compared with TRBD2, the D call given in the table. TRBV21-1 is labeled a pseudogene. The CDR3 contains 15 residues. The CDR3 region is CASQVGGTGANVLTF. The DNA of the CDR3 is TGTGCCAGCCAGGTGGGAGGGACCGGGGCCAACGTCCTGACTTTC.

The chain is built from TRBV5-1 and TRBJ2-1, with 13 bases aligning to TRBD2. The germline CDR1 and CDR2 sequences are SGHRS and YFSETQ. Trimming removed 6 bases from V and 8 bases from J; junction bases left unmatched: 17. The CDR3 contains 18 residues. For the CDR3, the DNA is TGCGCCAGCAAGGCTCAAAACGGACTAGCGGGAGAACAAGATGAGCAGTTCTTC. Translation: CASKAQNGLAGEQDEQFF.

This chain connects TRBV13 to TRBJ2-3; D remains unclear. The CDR3 covers 14 residues. Trimming shortened V by 6 bases and J by 0 bases, and 10 bases separated the two germline ends. Germline CDR1 PRHDT, CDR2 FYEKMQ (reference sequence). The DNA of the CDR3 is TGTGCCAGCAGTCCTCAGACTAGCACAGATACGCAGTATTTT. Translating it yields CASSPQTSTDTQYF.

This chain links TRBV12-5 with TRBJ1-5; D remains unclear. V was pared by 1 base and J by 4 bases, with 11 bases between. Germline CDR1 LGHNT, CDR2 FRNRAP. The CDR3 runs 15 residues. CDR3 DNA sequence: TGTGCTAGTGGTTTGGGTACGACTAGGAATCAGCCCCAGCATTTT. It translates to CASGLGTTRNQPQHF.